Relative to its sample, the clone carrying this TCR beta chain is medium-sized. Its antigen is as yet unknown. One entry per CDR3 protein, called by TCRdb with MiXCR from the reads. This table holds about 7,800 distinct CDR3 sequences, over 15% found once. The CDR3 spans 16 residues. Trimming at V came to 0 bases and at J to 7 bases, leaving 8 bases not matched to a gene. This specimen comes from a study of liver allograft versus peripheral blood T cells. Looking at the study overall: In transplanted livers, T cell receptor repertoires were compared with those found in the recipients' peripheral blood. Regarding the study as a whole: Repertoires found inside liver allografts reportedly differed from T cell receptor repertoires in peripheral blood.

V is TRBV12-3 or TRBV12-4 and J is TRBJ1-4; 7 bases map to TRBD1. This TCR was recovered from a human patient who had a liver transplant. Some of the T cells may derive from the graft donor. CDR3 region: CASSLADRASSEKLFF. CDR3 in DNA: TGTGCCAGCAGTTTAGCTGACAGGGCTTCTAGTGAAAAACTGTTTTTT.